This is a list of T cell receptor beta chains from one sample in a study of T cells in localized non-small cell lung cancer. Sequencing was performed with immunoSEQ multiplex PCR; in TCRdb, only in-frame clones are kept and a portion is missing. The sample includes about 52,000 clones, around nine tenths of them seen just once. Source: PBMCs, taken before any cancer treatment. The receptors shown here come from a female donor with stage II lung adenocarcinoma. Both conserved end residues are part of each CDR3. The D gene is left open where the match is weak. Part of the rows lack a size; the others show once, few, many or a class for expanded clones.

>-|-|TRBV30|TRBJ1-3
CAWTTVTGNTIYF
TGTGCCTGGACGACAGTCACTGGAAACACCATATATTTT
>-|-|TRBV19|TRBJ1-2
CASSVDALLGSGYTF
TGTGCCAGTAGTGTAGACGCACTATTGGGGAGTGGCTACACCTTC
>-|-|TRBV6-1|TRBJ1-1
CASSELNSNTEAFF
TGTGCCAGCAGTGAACTGAACAGCAACACTGAAGCTTTCTTT
>once|-|TRBV5-1|TRBJ1-5
CASSPDGTGSSPQHF
TGCGCCAGCAGTCCCGACGGGACGGGGTCCTCGCCCCAGCATTTT
>-|-|TRBV15|TRBJ1-1
CATSRDGDSTEAFF
TGTGCCACCAGCAGAGATGGCGACAGCACTGAAGCTTTCTTT
>-|-|TRBV5-5|TRBJ2-7
CASSFPPGRVYEQYF
TGTGCCAGCAGCTTCCCCCCTGGAAGGGTCTACGAGCAGTACTTC
>-|TRBD1|TRBV5-1|TRBJ1-6
CASSLGAGTGNSPLHF
TGCGCCAGCAGCTTGGGGGCCGGGACAGGAAATTCACCCCTCCACTTT
>-|-|TRBV4-1|TRBJ1-1
CASSQGSGGTEAFF
TGCGCCAGCAGCCAAGGGAGTGGGGGCACTGAAGCTTTCTTT
>once|-|TRBV2|TRBJ2-5
CASSWPDGSLGETQYF
TGTGCCAGCAGTTGGCCCGACGGATCCCTCGGTGAGACCCAGTACTTC
>-|-|TRBV7-6|TRBJ1-4
CASSLEASDNEKLFF
TGTGCCAGCAGCTTAGAGGCCAGCGATAATGAAAAACTGTTTTTT
>-|-|TRBV5-1|TRBJ2-2
CASSLAERQSSGELFF
TGCGCCAGCAGCTTGGCCGAGCGGCAGTCATCCGGGGAGCTGTTTTTT
>-|TRBD1|TRBV19|TRBJ1-6
CASRTGQKNSPLHF
TGTGCCAGTAGGACGGGACAGAAAAATTCACCCCTCCACTTT
>-|-|TRBV15|TRBJ2-1
CATSRPTVYNEQFF
TGTGCCACCAGCAGGCCGACAGTCTACAATGAGCAGTTCTTC
>-|-|TRBV15|TRBJ1-2
CATSRGDGNYGYTF
TGTGCCACCAGCAGAGGGGACGGCAACTATGGCTACACCTTC
>-|TRBD1|TRBV6-6|TRBJ1-4
CAIGQGGEKLFF
TGTGCCATTGGACAGGGGGGTGAAAAACTGTTTTTT
>-|-|TRBV7-3|TRBJ2-1
CASSLGLYSYNEQFF
TGTGCCAGCAGCTTAGGACTGTACTCCTACAATGAGCAGTTCTTC
>-|-|TRBV28|TRBJ1-2
CASRPPTYGYTF
TGTGCCAGCAGACCCCCTACCTATGGCTACACCTTC
>-|TRBD1|TRBV10-3|TRBJ1-2
CAISEDREGLMIYGYTF
TGTGCCATCAGTGAGGACAGGGAAGGGCTCATGATCTATGGCTACACCTTC
>-|-|TRBV5-8|TRBJ1-3
CAIPGISSGNTIYF
TGTGCCATCCCGGGGATAAGCTCTGGAAACACCATATATTTT
>-|-|TRBV5-1|TRBJ2-3
CASSWGVSTDTQYF
TGCGCCAGCAGCTGGGGAGTAAGCACAGATACGCAGTATTTT
>-|-|TRBV28|TRBJ1-1
CASTQLAVTEAFF
TGTGCCAGCACCCAACTTGCGGTGACTGAAGCTTTCTTT
>-|-|TRBV7-2|TRBJ2-2
CASSSHPLPPGELFF
TGTGCCAGCAGCTCACACCCTCTTCCTCCCGGGGAGCTGTTTTTT
>-|-|TRBV5-4|TRBJ2-3
CASSFSGPDTQYF
TGTGCCAGCAGCTTTTCAGGGCCAGATACGCAGTATTTT
>-|-|TRBV2|TRBJ1-2
CASSPTGLSQGPYGYTF
TGTGCCAGCAGTCCCACCGGACTTTCACAGGGCCCCTATGGCTACACCTTC
>once|-|TRBV2|TRBJ2-7
CASTPRGGSYEQYF
TGTGCCAGCACCCCGAGGGGGGGGAGCTACGAGCAGTACTTC
>once|TRBD1|TRBV2|TRBJ1-6
CASSATGTGMAPLHF
TGTGCCAGCAGCGCTACCGGGACAGGAATGGCTCCCCTCCACTTT
>-|-|TRBV27|TRBJ2-7
CASQPDGTYEQYF
TGTGCCAGCCAACCAGACGGGACGTACGAGCAGTACTTC
>-|TRBD2|TRBV9|TRBJ2-3
CASSVRGGPSTDTQYF
TGTGCCAGCAGCGTCCGCGGGGGGCCGAGCACAGATACGCAGTATTTT
>-|-|TRBV19|TRBJ1-1
CASSMTGEAFF
TGTGCCAGTAGTATGACAGGAGAAGCTTTCTTT
>-|-|TRBV7-8|TRBJ1-5
CASSERDTTKGQPQHF
TGTGCCAGCAGCGAGAGGGACACCACAAAGGGGCAGCCCCAGCATTTT
>-|-|TRBV5-6|TRBJ2-3
CASLGRGQGSSQYF
TGTGCCAGCCTGGGGAGGGGGCAAGGGAGCTCGCAGTATTTT
>-|TRBD1|TRBV10-3|TRBJ1-2
CALQTGNYGYTF
TGTGCCTTACAGACAGGGAACTATGGCTACACCTTC
>once|-|TRBV9|TRBJ1-2
CASSVERETNYGYTF
TGTGCCAGCAGCGTAGAAAGGGAGACTAACTATGGCTACACCTTC
>-|-|TRBV6-1|TRBJ1-5
CASSEAALNQPQHF
TGTGCCAGCAGCGAGGCAGCCCTCAATCAGCCCCAGCATTTT
>-|-|TRBV28|TRBJ1-5
CASSLGDNNQPQHF
TGTGCCAGCAGTTTAGGGGACAATAATCAGCCCCAGCATTTT
>-|-|TRBV7-5|TRBJ1-4
CVRSLGGGTGERTTNEKLFF
TGTGTCAGAAGCTTAGGAGGGGGGACAGGGGAGAGGACAACTAATGAAAAACTGTTTTTT
>-|-|TRBV7-2|TRBJ2-3
CASSRVGQDTQYF
TGTGCCAGCAGCCGAGTGGGGCAGGATACGCAGTATTTT
>-|TRBD1|TRBV7-9|TRBJ1-6
CASSPGQRNSPLHF
TGTGCCAGCAGCCCGGGACAGCGGAATTCACCCCTCCACTTT
>-|TRBD2|TRBV7-9|TRBJ2-7
CASSLGGLADEQYF
TGTGCCAGCAGCTTAGGGGGACTAGCAGACGAGCAGTACTTC
>-|-|TRBV4-1|TRBJ1-2
CASSQDSDSTNYGYTF
TGCGCCAGCAGCCAAGATTCCGACAGTACTAACTATGGCTACACCTTC
>-|-|TRBV9|TRBJ1-5
CASSGSGGSNQPQHF
TGTGCCAGCAGCGGCAGCGGAGGTAGCAATCAGCCCCAGCATTTT
>-|-|TRBV19|TRBJ2-1
CASIPRGSANEQFF
TGTGCCAGTATCCCTAGGGGTAGCGCCAATGAGCAGTTCTTC
>-|-|TRBV7-2|TRBJ2-3
CASSRAGRTDTQYF
TGTGCCAGCAGCCGAGCAGGTCGCACAGATACGCAGTATTTT
>once|TRBD1|TRBV7-2|TRBJ1-1
CASSQTGIIMRGTEAFF
TGTGCCAGCAGCCAGACAGGGATTATTATGAGGGGCACTGAAGCTTTCTTT
>-|-|TRBV6-1|TRBJ1-2
CASSEEISLNYGYTF
TGTGCCAGCAGTGAAGAAATAAGTCTTAACTATGGCTACACCTTC
>-|-|TRBV9|TRBJ2-2
CASSAHPGARELFF
TGTGCCAGCAGCGCCCACCCGGGAGCCCGGGAGCTGTTTTTT
>few|-|TRBV5-8|TRBJ2-1
CASSFGTSRSYNEQFF
TGTGCCAGCAGCTTTGGGACTTCCCGCTCCTACAATGAGCAGTTCTTC
>-|TRBD1|TRBV5-1|TRBJ1-4
CASSTGTGDELFF
TGCGCCAGCAGTACCGGGACAGGGGATGAACTGTTTTTT
>-|TRBD1|TRBV6-6|TRBJ1-1
CASSYGQDEAFF
TGTGCCAGCAGTTACGGACAGGATGAAGCTTTCTTT
>-|-|TRBV14|TRBJ1-2
CASSQDQGRGYGYTF
TGTGCCAGCAGCCAAGATCAGGGGCGAGGCTATGGCTACACCTTC
>-|TRBD2|TRBV6-5|TRBJ2-3
CASSFRTSGTDTQYF
TGTGCCAGCAGTTTCCGGACTAGCGGCACAGATACGCAGTATTTT
>-|-|TRBV19|TRBJ1-2
CASNYRANYGYTF
TGTGCCAGTAATTACAGGGCAAACTATGGCTACACCTTC
>-|-|TRBV14|TRBJ1-1
CASSPRRGGGTEAFF
TGTGCCAGCAGCCCTCGCAGGGGAGGCGGCACTGAAGCTTTCTTT
>-|-|TRBV6-1|TRBJ1-5
CASSERGVQPQHF
TGTGCCAGCAGTGAACGGGGGGTCCAGCCCCAGCATTTT
>-|-|TRBV5-1|TRBJ1-2
CASSLSFGNRYGYTF
TGCGCCAGCAGCTTGAGTTTTGGCAACCGCTATGGCTACACCTTC
>once|-|TRBV29-1|TRBJ1-2
CSVEEPILKGNYGYTF
TGCAGCGTTGAAGAGCCGATCCTTAAGGGTAACTATGGCTACACCTTC
>-|-|TRBV27|TRBJ2-2
CASGRSSGNAGELFF
TGTGCCAGCGGGAGATCCTCTGGGAACGCCGGGGAGCTGTTTTTT
>-|TRBD1|TRBV19|TRBJ1-2
CATGDREYGYTF
TGTGCCACCGGGGACAGGGAATATGGCTACACCTTC
>-|-|TRBV7-2|TRBJ2-3
CASSLVVGAPDTQYF
TGTGCCAGCAGCTTAGTGGTGGGGGCCCCAGATACGCAGTATTTT